Listed below are T cell receptor beta chains from one sample, sequenced in a study of patients and donors after allogeneic stem cell transplantation. TCRdb redid the calling of the RT-PCR reads with MiXCR, one entry per CDR3 protein. This sample has roughly 880,000 distinct CDR3 sequences, with about a sixth found just once. The sequenced sample consisted of blood, either unsorted or a sorted T cell fraction (not recorded which). These receptors were obtained from a human donor who was either an allogeneic HSCT recipient or a stem cell or donor lymphocyte infusion donor (not recorded which). It is not recorded whose cells these are; they may come from a transplant donor. Each CDR3 is given with its conserved first and last residue. The order of the fields is V gene, D gene, CDR3 length, J gene, clone size, CDR3 DNA, CDR3 protein. A D gene is named only where the DNA matches it firmly. A clone size is listed for some rows: how often the clone was seen (once, few, many), or a class if it is expanded.

V gene: TRBV29-1
D gene: .
CDR3 length: 13
J gene: TRBJ1-3
clone size: .
CDR3 DNA: TGCAGCGTTGAGAGGCCCTCTGGAAACACCATATATTTT
CDR3 protein: CSVERPSGNTIYF

V gene: TRBV2
D gene: TRBD1
CDR3 length: 15
J gene: TRBJ1-1
clone size: .
CDR3 DNA: TGTGCCAGCAAGAAAAGGACAGGCGTTTACACTGAAGCTTTCTTT
CDR3 protein: CASKKRTGVYTEAFF

V gene: TRBV20-1
D gene: TRBD2
CDR3 length: 16
J gene: TRBJ2-5
clone size: few
CDR3 DNA: TGCAGTGCTTATCCCTCCGGGACTATGCTGTCGGAGACCCAGTACTTC
CDR3 protein: CSAYPSGTMLSETQYF

V gene: TRBV12-3/TRBV12-4
D gene: .
CDR3 length: 13
J gene: TRBJ1-1
clone size: few
CDR3 DNA: TGTGCCAGCAGTCCTAAGGACCGATTGGGTGCTTTCTTT
CDR3 protein: CASSPKDRLGAFF

V gene: TRBV7-2
D gene: .
CDR3 length: 13
J gene: TRBJ2-2
clone size: few
CDR3 DNA: TGTGCCAGCAGCTTAGGAATCACCGGGGAGCTGTTTTTT
CDR3 protein: CASSLGITGELFF

V gene: TRBV11-1
D gene: .
CDR3 length: 17
J gene: TRBJ2-7
clone size: .
CDR3 DNA: TGTGCCAGCAGCTTGGTTTTCCCTTACGGAAGCTCCTACGAGCAGTACTTC
CDR3 protein: CASSLVFPYGSSYEQYF

V gene: TRBV9
D gene: TRBD2
CDR3 length: 14
J gene: TRBJ2-1
clone size: .
CDR3 DNA: TGTGCCACCGCGGGGACTAGCGGGGGCAATGAGCAGTTCTTC
CDR3 protein: CATAGTSGGNEQFF

V gene: TRBV12-3/TRBV12-4
D gene: .
CDR3 length: 12
J gene: TRBJ2-1
clone size: many
CDR3 DNA: TGTGCCAGCAGTTTTTTGCCCGATGAGCAGTTCTTC
CDR3 protein: CASSFLPDEQFF

V gene: TRBV7-2
D gene: TRBD2
CDR3 length: 15
J gene: TRBJ2-1
clone size: .
CDR3 DNA: TGTGCCAGCAGCTTGGATACTAGCGGGGGATATGAGCAGTTCTTC
CDR3 protein: CASSLDTSGGYEQFF

V gene: TRBV12-3/TRBV12-4
D gene: .
CDR3 length: 16
J gene: TRBJ2-7
clone size: many
CDR3 DNA: TGTGCCAGCAGTCATCAACACCCCGGACAGCAGTACGAGCAGTACTTC
CDR3 protein: CASSHQHPGQQYEQYF

V gene: TRBV4-2
D gene: TRBD2
CDR3 length: 16
J gene: TRBJ2-7
clone size: few
CDR3 DNA: TGTGCCAGCAGCCAATCACTAGCGGGGGGAGCCTACGAGCAGTACTTC
CDR3 protein: CASSQSLAGGAYEQYF

V gene: TRBV4-1
D gene: .
CDR3 length: 17
J gene: TRBJ2-3
clone size: .
CDR3 DNA: TGCGCCAGCAGCCAAGAAAGACTAGGCCTAAGGGGAGATACGCAGTATTTT
CDR3 protein: CASSQERLGLRGDTQYF

V gene: TRBV7-8
D gene: TRBD2
CDR3 length: 19
J gene: TRBJ2-1
clone size: .
CDR3 DNA: TGTGCCAGCAGCTTAGTGGGACAGAAACTAGCGGGAGTTAGTGATGAGCAGTTCTTC
CDR3 protein: CASSLVGQKLAGVSDEQFF

V gene: TRBV4-1
D gene: .
CDR3 length: 15
J gene: TRBJ1-2
clone size: .
CDR3 DNA: TGCGCCAGCAGCCAATTTATTTCTGAAGACTATGGCTACACCTTC
CDR3 protein: CASSQFISEDYGYTF

V gene: TRBV9
D gene: TRBD1
CDR3 length: 16
J gene: TRBJ2-5
clone size: .
CDR3 DNA: TGTGCCAGCAGCGTAGGGGGGGGACAGGGCCAAGAGACCCAGTACTTC
CDR3 protein: CASSVGGGQGQETQYF

V gene: TRBV5-1
D gene: TRBD2
CDR3 length: 17
J gene: TRBJ2-7
clone size: few
CDR3 DNA: TGCGCCAGCAGCTTGGAGGCTAGCGGGAGGGGATCCTACGAGCAGTACTTC
CDR3 protein: CASSLEASGRGSYEQYF

V gene: TRBV20-1
D gene: .
CDR3 length: 13
J gene: TRBJ2-7
clone size: .
CDR3 DNA: TGCAGTGCTAGAGTTCGGGGACACTACGAGCAGTACTTC
CDR3 protein: CSARVRGHYEQYF

V gene: TRBV9
D gene: .
CDR3 length: 13
J gene: TRBJ2-3
clone size: few
CDR3 DNA: TGTGCCAGCAGCGGTCTTGGTGCAGATACGCAGTATTTT
CDR3 protein: CASSGLGADTQYF

V gene: TRBV7-8
D gene: TRBD2
CDR3 length: 13
J gene: TRBJ2-7
clone size: .
CDR3 DNA: TGTGCCAGCAGTACTATTTCGGGACTACCCCCGTACTTC
CDR3 protein: CASSTISGLPPYF

V gene: TRBV20-1
D gene: TRBD2
CDR3 length: 14
J gene: TRBJ2-7
clone size: .
CDR3 DNA: TGCAGTGCTGATGGGACTAGCGATAGCAACGAGCAGTACTTC
CDR3 protein: CSADGTSDSNEQYF

V gene: TRBV7-2
D gene: .
CDR3 length: 16
J gene: TRBJ1-1
clone size: few
CDR3 DNA: TGTGCCAGCAGCTTAGGGGGACTGGGAAAGAACACTGAAGCTTTCTTT
CDR3 protein: CASSLGGLGKNTEAFF

V gene: TRBV4-1
D gene: .
CDR3 length: 16
J gene: TRBJ1-5
clone size: .
CDR3 DNA: TGCGCCAGCAGCCAAGATCAGAACAGCCGCAATCAGCCCCAGCATTTT
CDR3 protein: CASSQDQNSRNQPQHF

V gene: TRBV20-1
D gene: TRBD1
CDR3 length: 14
J gene: TRBJ2-5
clone size: .
CDR3 DNA: TGCAGTGCTAGATCGGGCAGGGGGCGGGAGACCCAGTACTTC
CDR3 protein: CSARSGRGRETQYF

V gene: TRBV20-1
D gene: .
CDR3 length: 12
J gene: TRBJ2-7
clone size: few
CDR3 DNA: TGCAGTGCTAGAGCGACTGGATACGAGCAGTACTTC
CDR3 protein: CSARATGYEQYF

V gene: TRBV10-3
D gene: TRBD1
CDR3 length: 14
J gene: TRBJ2-1
clone size: many
CDR3 DNA: TGTGCCATCAGTGACCCGGGACAGGGCAAAGGGCAGTTCTTC
CDR3 protein: CAISDPGQGKGQFF

V gene: TRBV7-3
D gene: .
CDR3 length: 17
J gene: TRBJ1-2
clone size: .
CDR3 DNA: TGTGCCAGCAGCTTAAAGGTTGGCGGGACTCACGGCTATGGCTACACCTTC
CDR3 protein: CASSLKVGGTHGYGYTF

V gene: TRBV24-1
D gene: .
CDR3 length: 13
J gene: TRBJ2-1
clone size: .
CDR3 DNA: TGTGCCACCGGGACGAGCTCCTACAATGAGCAGTTCTTC
CDR3 protein: CATGTSSYNEQFF

V gene: TRBV20-1
D gene: .
CDR3 length: 13
J gene: TRBJ1-1
clone size: few
CDR3 DNA: TGCAGTGCTAGTGGCTCAGGGGTCACTGAAGCTTTCTTT
CDR3 protein: CSASGSGVTEAFF

V gene: TRBV19
D gene: .
CDR3 length: 15
J gene: TRBJ2-1
clone size: few
CDR3 DNA: TGTGCCAGTAGCCCACCACAGGTGATGATCAATGAGCAGTTCTTC
CDR3 protein: CASSPPQVMINEQFF

V gene: TRBV20-1
D gene: .
CDR3 length: 14
J gene: TRBJ2-7
clone size: .
CDR3 DNA: TGCAGTGCTAGTATCGGGACGATAGTGGGGGAGCAGTACTTC
CDR3 protein: CSASIGTIVGEQYF

V gene: TRBV3-1
D gene: .
CDR3 length: 17
J gene: TRBJ2-6
clone size: .
CDR3 DNA: TGTGCCAGCAGCCAAGACCGGAACAGGGTTGGGGCCAACGTCCTGACTTTC
CDR3 protein: CASSQDRNRVGANVLTF

V gene: TRBV20-1
D gene: TRBD1
CDR3 length: 17
J gene: TRBJ1-5
clone size: once
CDR3 DNA: TGCAGTGCTAGAAGGGCAGGGGGCACGGGGGGCAATCAGCCCCAGCATTTT
CDR3 protein: CSARRAGGTGGNQPQHF

V gene: TRBV27
D gene: TRBD1
CDR3 length: 15
J gene: TRBJ1-1
clone size: .
CDR3 DNA: TGTGCCAGCAGTTTTTACGGACAGGGGGGCACTGAAGCTTTCTTT
CDR3 protein: CASSFYGQGGTEAFF

V gene: TRBV12-3/TRBV12-4
D gene: TRBD1
CDR3 length: 15
J gene: TRBJ1-2
clone size: few
CDR3 DNA: TGTGCCAGCAGTTCCAGCAGGGGGTTCATCTATGGCTACACCTTC
CDR3 protein: CASSSSRGFIYGYTF

V gene: TRBV5-1
D gene: .
CDR3 length: 14
J gene: TRBJ2-7
clone size: .
CDR3 DNA: TGCGCCAGCGGCCCAGTCCAGGGCGGGGACGAGCAGTACTTC
CDR3 protein: CASGPVQGGDEQYF

V gene: TRBV5-1
D gene: .
CDR3 length: 16
J gene: TRBJ1-1
clone size: .
CDR3 DNA: TGCGCCAGCAGCCCGGCGGGGGGGATCCCGAACACTGAAGCTTTCTTT
CDR3 protein: CASSPAGGIPNTEAFF

V gene: TRBV12-3/TRBV12-4
D gene: .
CDR3 length: 14
J gene: TRBJ1-1
clone size: few
CDR3 DNA: TGTGCCAGCAGTGTGAACAGGGTAAACACTGAAGCTTTCTTT
CDR3 protein: CASSVNRVNTEAFF

V gene: TRBV24-1
D gene: .
CDR3 length: 16
J gene: TRBJ2-2
clone size: .
CDR3 DNA: TGTGCCACCAGTGCAAGCCCGGGACAAAACACCGGGGAGCTGTTTTTT
CDR3 protein: CATSASPGQNTGELFF

V gene: TRBV2
D gene: .
CDR3 length: 16
J gene: TRBJ2-2
clone size: .
CDR3 DNA: TGTGCCAGCAGTGGCCGGGATCCCCTGAACACCGGGGAGCTGTTTTTT
CDR3 protein: CASSGRDPLNTGELFF

V gene: TRBV7-2
D gene: TRBD2
CDR3 length: 17
J gene: TRBJ2-2
clone size: .
CDR3 DNA: TGTGCCAGCAGCACTATAGCGGGAGGGCCTCGCACCGGGGAGCTGTTTTTT
CDR3 protein: CASSTIAGGPRTGELFF

V gene: TRBV6-1
D gene: .
CDR3 length: 15
J gene: TRBJ2-7
clone size: .
CDR3 DNA: TGTGCCAGCAGGCCAGGACAGCTTTACTCCTACGAGCAGTACTTC
CDR3 protein: CASRPGQLYSYEQYF

V gene: TRBV12-3/TRBV12-4
D gene: .
CDR3 length: 15
J gene: TRBJ1-5
clone size: many
CDR3 DNA: TGTGCCAGCACCGTAGACAGCTATAGCAATCAGCCCCAGCATTTT
CDR3 protein: CASTVDSYSNQPQHF

V gene: TRBV10-3
D gene: .
CDR3 length: 15
J gene: TRBJ1-1
clone size: few
CDR3 DNA: TGTGCCATCAGTGAGGGGGGACGGCTGAACACTGAAGCTTTCTTT
CDR3 protein: CAISEGGRLNTEAFF

V gene: TRBV10-3
D gene: TRBD2
CDR3 length: 13
J gene: TRBJ2-1
clone size: many
CDR3 DNA: TGTGCCACCCTAGCGGGAACGGGGAATGAGCAGTTCTTC
CDR3 protein: CATLAGTGNEQFF

V gene: TRBV6-1
D gene: .
CDR3 length: 13
J gene: TRBJ1-2
clone size: few
CDR3 DNA: TGTGCCAGCACTAGGGATGAGGGATATGGCTACACCTTC
CDR3 protein: CASTRDEGYGYTF

V gene: TRBV7-9
D gene: .
CDR3 length: 11
J gene: TRBJ1-1
clone size: many
CDR3 DNA: TGTGCCAGCAGCTTAGTAGGTGAAGCTTTCTTT
CDR3 protein: CASSLVGEAFF

V gene: TRBV3-1
D gene: .
CDR3 length: 13
J gene: TRBJ2-3
clone size: .
CDR3 DNA: TGTGCCAGCAGCCAAGACTCCGGGGACAACAAGACCTTT
CDR3 protein: CASSQDSGDNKTF

V gene: TRBV9
D gene: TRBD1
CDR3 length: 17
J gene: TRBJ1-1
clone size: many
CDR3 DNA: TGTGCCAGCAGCGCCCCACGGACAGGGGCTTCGAACACTGAAGCTTTCTTT
CDR3 protein: CASSAPRTGASNTEAFF